This T cell receptor (beta chain) was retrieved from a study of T cells expressing NK-cell markers. Background on the study: The TCR beta repertoires originated in sorted CD3+CD56+NKG2C+, CD3+CD56+NKG2C- and CD3+CD56-NKG2C+ T cells. Eight donors were sequenced, seven testing HCMV-seropositive and one testing seronegative.

The CDR3 extends over 14 amino acids. Germline CDR1 and CDR2: SQVTM and ANQGSEA. As to this clonotype: Its antigen is still unknown.

Study results and limitations: There were a handful of donors in whom these clonotypes also led the CD3+CD56-NKG2C+ fraction.

TCRdb reprocessed the 5' RACE reads, keeping one entry per CDR3 protein, no DNA. The record lists a few hundred thousand distinct CDR3 sequences, of which the ten most abundant hold less than 4.5%. V and J are TRBV29-1 and TRBJ2-7; the TCRdb D gene call, TRBD2, has no DNA to confirm it. Sequencing was carried out using blood T cells: a sorted CD56 or NKG2C T cell subset, CD4+ or CD8+ T cells, or bulk PBMC T cells (not recorded which). This TCR was sampled from a man aged 18 to 30 in good health. CDR3 sequence: CSVPRSGASNEQYF.